This TCR beta chain was retrieved from a study of blood T cell repertoires in COVID-19. Study at large: T cells, B-cell-depleted T cells, or PBMCs provided the cDNA or gDNA that served as material.

V lost 5 bases, J lost 7 bases, and 8 bases stayed unmatched. The CDR3 covers 15 residues. CDR1 and CDR2 from the germline V gene are SNHLY and FYNNEI. Symptom resolution, clearance, or two negative PCRs marked the recovered donors of Cohort 3. Using immunoSEQ multiplex PCR, the repertoire was profiled, and TCRdb retains in-frame clones only, with some absent. The sample contains a few hundred thousand clones, approximately 83% of which appear only once. The chain has TRBV2 and TRBJ2-2; 9 bases line up with TRBD1. The sample comprised PBMCs or T cells enriched from blood (not recorded which). The receptor's source is a young man who had recovered from COVID-19. The DNA of the CDR3 is TGTGCCAGCAGTCCCGGGACAGGGATAATCGGGGAGCTGTTTTTT. Translated: CASSPGTGIIGELFF.